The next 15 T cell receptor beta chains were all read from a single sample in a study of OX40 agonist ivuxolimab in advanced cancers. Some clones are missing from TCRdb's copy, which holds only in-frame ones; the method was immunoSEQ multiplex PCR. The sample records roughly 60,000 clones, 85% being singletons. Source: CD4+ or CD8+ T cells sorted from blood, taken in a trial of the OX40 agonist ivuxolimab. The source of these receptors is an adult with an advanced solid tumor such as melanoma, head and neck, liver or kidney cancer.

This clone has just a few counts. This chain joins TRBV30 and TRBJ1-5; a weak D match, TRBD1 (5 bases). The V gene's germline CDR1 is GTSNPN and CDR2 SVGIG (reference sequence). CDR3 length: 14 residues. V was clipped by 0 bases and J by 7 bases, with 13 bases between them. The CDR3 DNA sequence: TGTGCCTGGAGTGTAGGGTCAGGGAGGCAGCCCCAGCATTTT. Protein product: CAWSVGSGRQPQHF.

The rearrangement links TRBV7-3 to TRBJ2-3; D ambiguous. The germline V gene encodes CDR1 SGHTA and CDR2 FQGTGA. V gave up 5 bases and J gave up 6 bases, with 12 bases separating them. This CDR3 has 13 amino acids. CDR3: CASSALVTDTQYF. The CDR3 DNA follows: TGTGCCAGCAGCGCCCTGGTAACGGATACGCAGTATTTT.

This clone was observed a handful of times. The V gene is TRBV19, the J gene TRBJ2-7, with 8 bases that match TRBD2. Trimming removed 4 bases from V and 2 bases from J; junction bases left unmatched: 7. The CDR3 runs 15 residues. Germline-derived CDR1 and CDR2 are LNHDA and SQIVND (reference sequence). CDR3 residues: CASSKASGRTYEQYF. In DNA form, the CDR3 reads TGTGCCAGTAGTAAGGCTAGCGGGCGAACCTACGAGCAGTACTTC. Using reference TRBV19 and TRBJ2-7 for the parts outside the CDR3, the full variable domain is DGGITQSPKYLFRKEGQNVTLSCEQNLNHDAMYWYRQDPGQGLRLIYYSQIVNDFQKGDIAEGYSVSREKKESFPLTVTSAQKNPTAFYLCASSKASGRTYEQYFGPGTRLTVT.

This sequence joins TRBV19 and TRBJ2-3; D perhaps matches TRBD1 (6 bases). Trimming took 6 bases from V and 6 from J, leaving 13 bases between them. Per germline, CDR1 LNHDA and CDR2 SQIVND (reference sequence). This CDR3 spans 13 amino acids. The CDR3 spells CASRMTGPDTQYF. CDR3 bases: TGTGCCAGTAGGATGACAGGCCCGGATACGCAGTATTTT.

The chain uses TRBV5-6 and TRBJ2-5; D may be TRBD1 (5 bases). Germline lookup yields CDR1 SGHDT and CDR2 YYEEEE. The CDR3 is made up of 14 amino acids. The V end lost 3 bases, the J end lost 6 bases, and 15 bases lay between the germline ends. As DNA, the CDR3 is TGTGCCAGCAGCTACTTGTTAGGGGCGAAGACCCAGTACTTC. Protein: CASSYLLGAKTQYF.

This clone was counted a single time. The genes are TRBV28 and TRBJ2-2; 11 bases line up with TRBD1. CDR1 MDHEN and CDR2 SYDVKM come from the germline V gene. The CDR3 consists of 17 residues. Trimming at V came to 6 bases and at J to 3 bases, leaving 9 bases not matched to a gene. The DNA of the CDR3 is TGTGCCAGCAGCTATAAACCGGGACAGGGGGACACCGGGGAGCTGTTTTTT. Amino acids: CASSYKPGQGDTGELFF. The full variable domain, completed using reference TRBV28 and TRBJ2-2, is DVKVTQSSRYLVKRTGEKVFLECVQDMDHENMFWYRQDPGLGLRLIYFSYDVKMKEKGDIPEGYSVSREKKERFSLILESASTNQTSMYLCASSYKPGQGDTGELFFGEGSRLTVL.

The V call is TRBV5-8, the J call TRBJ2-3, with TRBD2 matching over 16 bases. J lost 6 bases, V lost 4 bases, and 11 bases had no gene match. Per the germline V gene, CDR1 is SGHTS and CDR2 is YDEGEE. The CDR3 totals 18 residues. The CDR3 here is CASSKAGTSGRAADTQYF. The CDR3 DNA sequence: TGTGCCAGCAGCAAAGCCGGGACTAGCGGGAGGGCCGCGGATACGCAGTATTTT.

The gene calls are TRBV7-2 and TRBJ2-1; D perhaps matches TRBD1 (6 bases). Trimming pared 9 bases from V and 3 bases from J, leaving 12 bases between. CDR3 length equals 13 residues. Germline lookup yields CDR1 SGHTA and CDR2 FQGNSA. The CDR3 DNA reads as TGTGCCAGTGGGAGACAGGTCTACAATGAGCAGTTCTTC. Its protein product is CASGRQVYNEQFF. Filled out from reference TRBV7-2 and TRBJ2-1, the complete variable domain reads GAGVSQSPSNKVTEKGKDVELRCDPISGHTALYWYRQSLGQGLEFLIYFQGNSAPDKSGLPSDRFSAERTGGSVSTLTIQRTQQEDSAVYLCASGRQVYNEQFFGPGTRLTVL.

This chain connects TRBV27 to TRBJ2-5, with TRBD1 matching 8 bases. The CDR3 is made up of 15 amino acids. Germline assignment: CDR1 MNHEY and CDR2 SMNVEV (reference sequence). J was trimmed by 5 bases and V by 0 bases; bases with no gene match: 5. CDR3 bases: TGTGCCAGCAGTTTATCAGCAGGGGGCAGCGAGACCCAGTACTTC. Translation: CASSLSAGGSETQYF.

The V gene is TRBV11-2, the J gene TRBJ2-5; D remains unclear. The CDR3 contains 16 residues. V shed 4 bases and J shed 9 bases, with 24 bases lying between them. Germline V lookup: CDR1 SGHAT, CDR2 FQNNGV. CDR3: CASSSAALGIEAAQYF. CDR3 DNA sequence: TGTGCCAGCAGCTCAGCCGCCTTGGGGATCGAGGCGGCCCAGTACTTC.

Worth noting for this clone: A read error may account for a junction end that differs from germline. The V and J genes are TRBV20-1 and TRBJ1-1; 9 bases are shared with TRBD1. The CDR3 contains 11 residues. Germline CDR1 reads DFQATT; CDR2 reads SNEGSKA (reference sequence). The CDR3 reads CSAGDRGEAFF. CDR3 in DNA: TGCAGTGCTGGAGACAGGGGGGAAGCTTTCTTT.

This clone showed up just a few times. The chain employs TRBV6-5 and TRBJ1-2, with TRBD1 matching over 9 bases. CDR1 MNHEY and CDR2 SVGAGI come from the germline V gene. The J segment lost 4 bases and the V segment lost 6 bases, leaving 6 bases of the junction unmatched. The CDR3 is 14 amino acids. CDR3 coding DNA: TGTGCCAGCAGAGGACAGGGGCTGAGCTATGGCTACACCTTC. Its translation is CASRGQGLSYGYTF.

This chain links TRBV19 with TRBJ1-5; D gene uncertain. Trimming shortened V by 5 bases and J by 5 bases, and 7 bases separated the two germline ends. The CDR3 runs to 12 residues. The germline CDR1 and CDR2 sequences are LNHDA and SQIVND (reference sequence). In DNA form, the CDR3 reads TGTGCCAGTAGTCCTCGCGATCAGCCCCAGCATTTT. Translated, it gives CASSPRDQPQHF.

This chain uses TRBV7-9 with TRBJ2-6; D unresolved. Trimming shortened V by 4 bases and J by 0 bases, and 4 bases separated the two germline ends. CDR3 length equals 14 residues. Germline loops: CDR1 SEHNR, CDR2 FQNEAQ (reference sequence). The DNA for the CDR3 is TGTGCCAGCAGCTCACGCTCTGGGGCCAACGTCCTGACTTTC. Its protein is CASSSRSGANVLTF.

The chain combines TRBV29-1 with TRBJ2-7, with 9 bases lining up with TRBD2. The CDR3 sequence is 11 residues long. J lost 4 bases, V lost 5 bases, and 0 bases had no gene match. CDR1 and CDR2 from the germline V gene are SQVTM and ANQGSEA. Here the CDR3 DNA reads TGCAGCGTTACTAGCGGGTACGAGCAGTACTTC. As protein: CSVTSGYEQYF.